Below, 2 T cell receptor beta chains from the same sample are listed, as sequenced in a study of CD8+CD57+ T cells in acquired aplastic anemia. Investigators profiled TCR beta VDJ and CDR3 from genomic DNA template. MiXCR was run by TCRdb on the reads, yielding one entry per CDR3 protein. Of about 400,000 distinct CDR3 sequences in the sample, approximately 70% were seen once. Sequencing used sorted CD4+, CD8+, or CD8+CD57+ T cells (not recorded which) from PBMCs. These receptors were taken from a human donor in good health, serving as a control.

On this clonotype: This likely comes from a read error, as the CDR3 has no conserved phenylalanine or tryptophan at its end. The chain has TRBV5-1 and TRBJ2-7; D is tentatively TRBD1 or TRBD2 (5 bases each). V was cut by 5 bases and J by 9 bases, with 21 bases left in between. In germline, CDR1 is SGHRS, CDR2 YFSETQ. CDR3 length equals 14 residues. The CDR3 loop is CASRGDVATPAQYL. The CDR3 coding sequence is TGCGCCAGCAGAGGGGACGTAGCAACACCGGCGCAGTACCTC.

Regarding this clonotype: One end of the junction varies from germline; a read error may be responsible. CDR3 in DNA: TGCGCCAGCAGCTTGGGGGGGCACGGGAATACACCCCTCTTCTTC. Encoded protein: CASSLGGHGNTPLFF. The chain couples TRBV7-9 to TRBJ2-1; D might be TRBD2 (7 bases). The CDR3 is 15 residues long. Looked up from germline, CDR1 is SEHNR and CDR2 is FQNEAQ (reference sequence).